One and the same sample provided the 14 T cell receptor beta chains below, sequenced in a study of tumor-infiltrating lymphocytes in primary liver carcinoma. Starting from around 500 ng of total RNA, TCR beta cDNA was produced with a primer in the constant region. Researchers made the TCR beta libraries by running three nested multiplex PCR rounds with slightly modified ARM-PCR. Investigators reported that the first two PCR rounds, at approximately 11 cycles each, used TRBV1-TRBV30 forward primers with a C-beta reverse primer. TCRdb independently ran MiXCR on the multiplex PCR reads; one entry per CDR3 protein. The sample carries approximately 190,000 distinct CDR3 sequences, just under 85% recorded once. Co-extraction yielded RNA and DNA from approximately 20-30 mg of unsorted bulk tissue. Sequencing used tumor tissue from primary liver carcinoma. These TCRs come from a man between 35 and 55 years old with primary liver carcinoma and hepatitis B virus infection.

As regards this clonotype: One end of the junction is discordant with germline, which a read error may explain. This chain joins TRBV6-2 or TRBV6-3 and TRBJ2-2; D is possibly TRBD2 (6 bases). This CDR3 spans 17 amino acids. Looked up from germline, CDR1 is MNHEY and CDR2 is SVGEGT. In nucleotides, the CDR3 is TGTGCCAGCAGTTACACCCTACGGGGGACCTACACCGGGGAGTTCTTCTTT. It codes for CASSYTLRGTYTGEFFF.

Turning to this clonotype: Since the CDR3 does not end with the conserved phenylalanine or tryptophan, this likely comes from a read error. It is unclear where the CDR3 begins or ends on the DNA, so no DNA is shown, and the CDR3 is as TCRdb lists it. The CDR3 loop is CASSSGTGITYEHYI. The chain employs TRBV11-2 and TRBJ2-7; the D call in the table, TRBD1, was not verified against the DNA. Per germline, CDR1 SGHAT and CDR2 FQNNGV. The CDR3 has 15 amino acids, counting both end residues.

This clonotype showed up many times. The chain recombines TRBV5-1 with TRBJ2-1, with a tentative D call TRBD2 (6 bases). Germline V gene lookup returns CDR1 SGHRS and CDR2 YFSETQ. The length of the CDR3 is 15 residues. The V and J ends lost 2 bases and 4 bases respectively, with 13 bases between them. Here the CDR3 reads CASSFQGGVYNEQFF. The CDR3 DNA is TGCGCCAGCAGCTTCCAGGGCGGGGTATACAATGAGCAGTTCTTC.

Concerning this clonotype: A much larger clonotype is one base distant, so this may be a read error. V and J are TRBV7-9 and TRBJ1-1; perhaps TRBD1 as D (6 bases). CDR1 SEHNR and CDR2 FQNEAQ come from the germline V gene (reference sequence). The CDR3 runs 14 residues. The CDR3 DNA reads TGTACCAGCAGCTTGGACAGACTGAACACTGAAGCTTTCTTT. Residues: CTSSLDRLNTEAFF.

This clonotype came up many times. The chain links TRBV13 to TRBJ2-1, with D hard to call. Trimming stripped 2 bases from V and 8 bases from J, with 4 bases between. The CDR3 has 11 amino acids. Germline V gene data show CDR1 as PRHDT and CDR2 as FYEKMQ (reference sequence). The CDR3: CASSLNDEQFF. Written as DNA, the CDR3 is TGTGCCAGCAGCTTAAATGATGAGCAGTTCTTC.

By sample fraction, this clonotype is medium-sized. The CDR3: CASSPSWTSLAAFGETQYF. In DNA, the CDR3 is TGTGCCAGCAGCCCCAGTTGGACTAGCCTAGCGGCCTTTGGAGAGACCCAGTACTTC. The chain joins TRBV4-2 to TRBJ2-5, with TRBD2 identical over 8 bases. The CDR3 contains 19 residues. V dropped 4 bases and J dropped 4; count of bases not matched to a gene: 20. Germline V lookup: CDR1 LGHNA, CDR2 YNFKEQ.

Worth noting for this clonotype: Being one base from a much bigger clone, this may be a read error. V and J are TRBV11-2 and TRBJ2-7; 7 bases map to TRBD1. Germline V gene sequence: CDR1 SGHAT, CDR2 FQNNGV. CDR3 size: 12 residues. CDR3 DNA: TGTGCCAGCAGCTTCGACAGGGACGAGCATTACTTC. Encoded protein: CASSFDRDEHYF.

Details on this clonotype: One end of the junction fails to match germline, which may point to a read error. V usage is TRBV6-1 and J usage is TRBJ2-7; the D is unclear. The length of the CDR3 is 13 residues. CDR1 MNHNS and CDR2 SASEGT come from the germline V gene. The CDR3 here is CVSSETYDIGQYF. The CDR3 region has the DNA TGTGTCAGCAGTGAAACTTACGACATCGGGCAGTACTTC.

Of note for this clonotype: A much larger clone lies one base from this, so it may be a read error. The rearrangement joins TRBV30 to TRBJ1-6; possible D gene TRBD1, 6 bases. Germline loops: CDR1 GTSNPN, CDR2 SVGIG (reference sequence). The CDR3 length is 14 residues. The CDR3 nucleotides read TGTGCCTGGAAGTCTGACAGGTTTCGTTCACCCCTCCTCTTT. Its translation is CAWKSDRFRSPLLF.

The rearrangement uses TRBV5-5 and TRBJ2-7, with a weak D call TRBD2 (6 bases). Germline V gene lookup returns CDR1 SGHKS and CDR2 YYEKEE (reference sequence). This CDR3 comprises 15 residues. CDR3 loop: CSSRRGAVDSYEQYF. CDR3 DNA sequence: TGTAGCAGCAGGCGGGGCGCGGTTGACTCCTACGAGCAGTACTTC.

About this clonotype: A junction boundary mismatches the germline segment, possibly from a read error. The rearrangement uses TRBV14 and TRBJ2-1; D possibly corresponds to TRBD1 (6 bases). The CDR3 is made up of 16 amino acids. CDR1 and CDR2 (germline): SGHDN, FVKESK. The CDR3 loop is CASSPRTVLGYIERFF. As DNA, the CDR3 is TGTGCCAGCAGCCCTAGGACAGTGTTGGGGTACATTGAGCGGTTCTTC.

This chain uses TRBV29-1 with TRBJ2-5; 10 nucleotides agree with TRBD1. The CDR3 sequence is 15 residues long. The germline V gene has CDR1 SQVTM and CDR2 ANQGSEA. CDR3 amino acids: CNIEPDRGRHETQYF. CDR3 sequence (DNA): TGCAACATTGAGCCCGACAGGGGGCGGCATGAGACCCAGTACTTC.

V gene TRBV11-2 combines with J gene TRBJ2-5; unclear D gene. Germline lookup yields CDR1 SGHAT and CDR2 FQNNGV. The CDR3 spans 15 residues. V gave up 7 bases and J gave up 4 bases, with 19 bases separating them. The CDR3 reads CASIPIGLVPETQYF. The CDR3 DNA is TGTGCCAGCATCCCCATCGGGCTGGTCCCAGAGACCCAGTACTTC.

Remarks on this clonotype: The final CDR3 position lacks the conserved phenylalanine or tryptophan, pointing to a likely read error. Because the CDR3's place on the DNA is in doubt, the DNA is left out and the CDR3 is given as listed by TCRdb. The chain is built from TRBV5-8 and TRBJ2-2; the D call of TRBD2 is as the table states it, not checked on the DNA. Including both end residues, the CDR3 is 14 amino acids long. From germline, CDR1 is SGHTS and CDR2 YDEGEE. CDR3 amino acids: CASSSALNTGELFY.